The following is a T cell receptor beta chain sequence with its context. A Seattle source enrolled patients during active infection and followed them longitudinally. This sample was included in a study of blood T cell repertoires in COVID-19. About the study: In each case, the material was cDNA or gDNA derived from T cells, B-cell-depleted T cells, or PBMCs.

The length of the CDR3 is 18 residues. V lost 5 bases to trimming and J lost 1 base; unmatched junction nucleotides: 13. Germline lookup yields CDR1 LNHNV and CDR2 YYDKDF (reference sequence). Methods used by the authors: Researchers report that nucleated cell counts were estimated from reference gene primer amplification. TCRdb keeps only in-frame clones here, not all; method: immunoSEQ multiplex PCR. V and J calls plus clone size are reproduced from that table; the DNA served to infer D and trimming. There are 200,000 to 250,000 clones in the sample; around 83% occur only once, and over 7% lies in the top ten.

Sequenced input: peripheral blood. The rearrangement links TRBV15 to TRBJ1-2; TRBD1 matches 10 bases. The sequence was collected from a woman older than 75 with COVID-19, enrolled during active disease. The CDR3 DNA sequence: TGTGCCACCAGCGGCCGTCCGGGACAGGGGCTACTTAACTATGGCTACACCTTC. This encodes CATSGRPGQGLLNYGYTF.